Presented here are 32 T cell receptor beta chains from one specimen sequenced in a study of blood T cell repertoires in COVID-19. Sequenced by immunoSEQ multiplex PCR; TCRdb stores in-frame clones only, minus some. The sample has some 150,000 clones; over 75% are singletons. The sample was peripheral blood. All receptors come from a man in his sixties with COVID-19, enrolled during active disease.

This chain joins TRBV19 and TRBJ2-7; TRBD1 is a possible D gene (6 bases). The CDR3 consists of 14 residues. Germline CDR1 is LNHDA and CDR2 is SQIVND (reference sequence). The V end lost 6 bases, the J end lost 0 bases, and 12 bases lay between the germline ends. This chain's CDR3 is CASRGAHGSYEQYF. The CDR3 DNA reads TGTGCCAGTAGGGGGGCCCACGGCTCCTACGAGCAGTACTTC.

The gene calls are TRBV14 and TRBJ1-4; 7 nucleotides agree with TRBD1. The CDR3 has 16 amino acids. Per germline, CDR1 SGHDN and CDR2 FVKESK. V was pared by 0 bases and J by 5 bases, with 6 bases of the junction left unmatched. The CDR3 here is CASSQERGTVNEKLFF. For the CDR3, the DNA is TGTGCCAGCAGCCAAGAACGTGGGACAGTGAATGAAAAACTGTTTTTT.

The rearrangement joins TRBV9 to TRBJ2-1; 13 bases align to TRBD2. This CDR3 comprises 17 residues. V lost 5 bases, J lost 7 bases, and 12 bases stayed unmatched. The germline gives CDR1 SGDLS, CDR2 YYNGEE. Written as DNA, the CDR3 is TGTGCCAGCAGAGGAGGGGGGACTAGCGGGACTAGAAATGAGCAGTTCTTC. Translated, it gives CASRGGGTSGTRNEQFF. Supplemented by reference TRBV9 and TRBJ2-1, the full variable domain reads DSGVTQTPKHLITATGQRVTLRCSPRSGDLSVYWYQQSLDQGLQFLIQYYNGEERAKGNILERFSAQQFPDLHSELNLSSLELGDSALYFCASRGGGTSGTRNEQFFGPGTRLTVL.

This rearrangement joins TRBV19 to TRBJ1-2; the D gene is possibly TRBD1 (5 bases). CDR1 and CDR2 from the germline V gene are LNHDA and SQIVND (reference sequence). Between the trimmed V and J ends, which lost 8 bases and 2 bases, there was a span of 6 bases. The CDR3 covers 11 residues. The CDR3 region is CASGGNYGYTF. DNA of the CDR3: TGTGCCAGTGGGGGGAACTATGGCTACACCTTC.

The chain couples TRBV27 to TRBJ1-3; possibly TRBD1 for D (5 bases). The CDR3 has 17 residues. Deletions cut 6 bases from V and 3 bases from J, with 21 bases between. Germline values: CDR1 MNHEY, CDR2 SMNVEV (reference sequence). Here the CDR3 reads CASRIRGTGGIGNTIYF. The CDR3, as DNA: TGTGCCAGCAGAATACGAGGGACGGGGGGGATTGGAAACACCATATATTTT.

The rearrangement joins TRBV7-3 to TRBJ1-2, with 7 positions matching TRBD1. Germline lookup yields CDR1 SGHTA and CDR2 FQGTGA. Trimming removed 5 bases from V and 7 bases from J; junction bases left unmatched: 13. The CDR3 has 15 residues. CDR3 region: CASSPRSTGTGGYTF. CDR3 DNA: TGTGCCAGCAGCCCCAGATCGACAGGGACGGGTGGCTACACCTTC.

The rearrangement uses TRBV3-1 (or the pseudogene TRBV3-2) and TRBJ2-1, with 9 bases aligning to TRBD2. The germline CDR1 and CDR2 sequences are LGHDT and YNNKEL (reference sequence). The ends lost 4 bases at V and 5 bases at J; junction bases unmatched: 6. This CDR3 is built from 15 residues. This CDR3 reads CASSLIAGADNEQFF. DNA for the CDR3: TGTGCCAGCAGCCTAATAGCGGGGGCGGACAATGAGCAGTTCTTC.

The chain links TRBV9 to TRBJ1-2; D ambiguous. The V end lost 9 bases, the J end lost 5 bases, and 11 bases lay between the germline ends. Germline CDR1 is SGDLS and CDR2 is YYNGEE. This CDR3 has 11 residues. CDR3 in amino acids: CATPRDYGYTF. Written as DNA, the CDR3 is TGTGCCACCCCGAGGGATTATGGCTACACCTTC.

This chain connects TRBV7-2 to TRBJ1-3; D unresolved. Per the germline V gene, CDR1 is SGHTA and CDR2 is FQGNSA. This CDR3 has 15 residues. V lost 5 bases, J lost 2 bases, and 13 bases lay in between. The CDR3 DNA sequence: TGTGCCAGCAGCCGGGAGGGAATCGCTGGAAACACCATATATTTT. Protein product: CASSREGIAGNTIYF.

The genes are TRBV21-1 and TRBJ2-7; no DNA check was done on the table's D call, TRBD2. TRBV21-1 counts as a pseudogene. CDR3 length: 16 residues. This CDR3 is CASSKAGTSASYEQYF. The CDR3 bases are TGTGCCAGCAGCAAGGCCGGGACTAGCGCCTCCTACGAGCAGTACTTC.

This clone was observed once. The chain couples TRBV5-1 to TRBJ2-3; 8 positions agree with TRBD1. The CDR3 is made up of 15 amino acids. The J segment lost 0 bases and the V segment lost 10 bases, leaving 10 bases of the junction unmatched. Looked up from germline, CDR1 is SGHRS and CDR2 is YFSETQ. The CDR3 coding sequence is TGCGCCGGAAAAGAGACAGGGGAGAGCACAGATACGCAGTATTTT. Translation: CAGKETGESTDTQYF. The whole variable domain, filled in from reference TRBV5-1 and TRBJ2-3, reads KAGVTQTPRYLIKTRGQQVTLSCSPISGHRSVSWYQQTPGQGLQFLFEYFSETQRNKGNFPGRFSGRQFSNSRSEMNVSTLELGDSALYLCAGKETGESTDTQYFGPGTRLTVL.

The chain employs TRBV3-1 (or the pseudogene TRBV3-2) and TRBJ1-1; D is uncertain. Trimming pared 0 bases from V and 4 bases from J, leaving 21 bases between. The CDR3 is 18 residues long. The germline CDR1 and CDR2 sequences are LGHDT and YNNKEL (reference sequence). CDR3 nucleotides: TGTGCCAGCAGCCAAGATTGGCAGGTCATGTCGTTCGGCACTGAAGCTTTCTTT. Its translation: CASSQDWQVMSFGTEAFF.

In nucleotides, the CDR3 is TGCGCCAGCAGTGAATGGGGGCAGGGGATAGGTCAGCCCCAGCATTTT. This encodes CASSEWGQGIGQPQHF. The chain joins TRBV10-2 to TRBJ1-5; weak D call: TRBD1 (6 bases). CDR3 length equals 16 residues. Looked up from germline, CDR1 is WSHSY and CDR2 is SAAADI. The germline V and J ends were trimmed by 3 bases and 6 bases, with 18 bases remaining between them.

V usage is TRBV4-3 and J usage is TRBJ2-3; no clear D. Germline CDR1 LGHNA, CDR2 YSLEER. Trimming removed 0 bases at V and 2 bases at J, with 9 bases between. The CDR3 runs 15 residues. The CDR3 spells CASSQDSEHTDTQYF. The CDR3 DNA reads TGCGCCAGCAGCCAAGATAGTGAGCACACAGATACGCAGTATTTT.

A word on this clone: In the same sample, other DNA sequences code for this CDR3. The chain combines TRBV6-5 with TRBJ1-3, with TRBD1 as a possible D gene (5 bases). This CDR3 has 13 residues. Between the trimmed V and J ends, which lost 6 bases and 2 bases, there was a span of 8 bases. Germline V lookup: CDR1 MNHEY, CDR2 SVGAGI. The chain's CDR3 is CASRSGAGNTIYF. The CDR3 DNA reads as TGTGCCAGCAGATCGGGGGCTGGAAACACCATATATTTT.

The rearrangement uses TRBV12-5 and TRBJ2-5; 8 bases are a match to TRBD2. Germline-derived CDR1 and CDR2 are LGHNT and FRNRAP. V gave up 6 bases and J gave up 4 bases; unmatched junction bases: 10. The CDR3 has 15 residues. The CDR3 here is CASGPTSGRVETQYF. In DNA form, the CDR3 reads TGTGCTAGTGGACCCACTAGCGGAAGGGTAGAGACCCAGTACTTC.

This clone was detected once. This chain uses TRBV27 with TRBJ2-2; the match to TRBD1 covers 10 bases. This CDR3 has 15 residues. CDR1 is MNHEY and CDR2 is SMNVEV in the germline V gene (reference sequence). J gave up 2 bases and V 9 bases, and 6 bases lay outside the gene matches. CDR3 in amino acids: CASKRQGANTGELFF. The CDR3 DNA sequence: TGTGCCAGTAAAAGACAGGGGGCTAACACCGGGGAGCTGTTTTTT.

V is TRBV12-3 or TRBV12-4 and J is TRBJ2-7; no definite D call. The V gene lost 6 bases and the J gene lost 3 bases, with 9 bases spanning the gap. CDR3 length: 12 amino acids. The CDR3 region has the DNA TGTGCCAGCAGCACGACACGCTACGAGCAGTACTTC. Translation gives CASSTTRYEQYF.

Note on this clone: One end of the junction fails to match germline, which may point to a read error. The CDR3 DNA sequence: TGTGCCAGCAACCAAAATTTCCAACTCGGCGGGCCGGACTCGAGCACCGGGGAGCTGTTTTTT. This translates into CASNQNFQLGGPDSSTGELFF. V and J are TRBV3-1 (or the pseudogene TRBV3-2) and TRBJ2-2; the D gene is possibly TRBD2 (5 bases). The CDR3 extends over 21 amino acids. The germline V gene has CDR1 LGHDT and CDR2 YNNKEL (reference sequence).

The V gene is TRBV9, the J gene TRBJ2-3, with D possibly matching TRBD2 (6 bases). This CDR3 region has 16 residues. Per germline, CDR1 SGDLS and CDR2 YYNGEE. With 3 bases removed from V and 0 bases from J, the gap between germline ends came to 14 bases. In DNA, the CDR3 is TGTGCCAGCAGCGCCCCTAGCGATAGAAGCACAGATACGCAGTATTTT. Translating gives CASSAPSDRSTDTQYF.

V and J are TRBV20-1 and TRBJ2-2; the D gene is possibly TRBD2 (5 bases). V was clipped by 3 bases and J by 5 bases, with 16 bases between them. From germline, CDR1 is DFQATT and CDR2 SNEGSKA (reference sequence). The CDR3 is made up of 15 amino acids. The CDR3 sequence is CSASAAGLGTGELFF. DNA of the CDR3: TGCAGTGCTAGTGCGGCGGGCTTAGGGACCGGGGAGCTGTTTTTT.

CDR3 residues: CASSPPRQGNEKLFF. DNA for the CDR3: TGTGCCAGCAGTCCCCCAAGACAGGGGAACGAAAAACTGTTTTTT. This chain uses TRBV6-5 with TRBJ1-4, with 8 positions matching TRBD1. V was pared by 5 bases and J by 8 bases, with 10 bases of the junction left unmatched. Germline CDR1 MNHEY, CDR2 SVGAGI. CDR3 length: 15 residues.

The rearrangement uses TRBV7-2 and TRBJ1-5; D is uncertain. The CDR3 runs to 15 residues. The germline V gene has CDR1 SGHTA and CDR2 FQGNSA. With 5 bases removed from V and 5 bases from J, the gap between germline ends came to 16 bases. Here the CDR3 reads CASSTKWADDQPQHF. CDR3 in DNA: TGTGCCAGCAGCACCAAATGGGCAGACGATCAGCCCCAGCATTTT.

The gene calls are TRBV5-1 and TRBJ1-2, with unresolved D. Between the trimmed V and J ends, which lost 5 bases and 5 bases, there was a span of 13 bases. CDR3 length equals 13 residues. The V gene's germline CDR1 is SGHRS and CDR2 YFSETQ. In nucleotides, the CDR3 is TGCGCCAGCAGTTTAGTCGGGGATTATGGCTACACCTTC. The encoded protein is CASSLVGDYGYTF.

This chain links TRBV5-1 with TRBJ2-1; TRBD1 agrees at 7 bases. The germline CDR1 and CDR2 sequences are SGHRS and YFSETQ. V gave up 10 bases and J gave up 7 bases; unmatched junction bases: 11. The CDR3 sequence is 13 residues long. CDR3 DNA: TGCGCCTGCCGGGACAGACGGTTGAATGAGCAGTTCTTC. Protein product: CACRDRRLNEQFF.

The chain couples TRBV11-2 to TRBJ1-1; 10 nucleotides line up with TRBD1. The germline gives CDR1 SGHAT, CDR2 FQNNGV. The CDR3 loop spans 15 amino acids. V trimming: 5 bases; J trimming: 4 bases; junction bases outside the gene matches: 7. The CDR3 region has the DNA TGTGCCAGCAGCCGGGGGGGACAGGGGACCACTGAAGCTTTCTTT. Translated: CASSRGGQGTTEAFF.

The chain links TRBV6-5 to TRBJ1-5; 9 bases line up with TRBD1. Unmatched junction bases numbered 5, after V lost 8 bases and J lost 3 bases. This CDR3 contains 14 residues. Germline V lookup: CDR1 MNHEY, CDR2 SVGAGI. CDR3 nucleotide sequence: TGTGCCAGCTTGAGGACAGGGGACAATCAGCCCCAGCATTTT. Protein: CASLRTGDNQPQHF.

This CDR3 reads CASLNYGGSTDTQYF. CDR3 in DNA: TGTGCCAGCCTTAATTACGGGGGGAGCACAGATACGCAGTATTTT. This chain uses TRBV6-6 with TRBJ2-3; 7 bases match TRBD2. The V gene's germline CDR1 is MNHNY and CDR2 SVGAGI (reference sequence). The CDR3 is 15 residues long. Trimming removed 8 bases from V and 0 bases from J; junction bases left unmatched: 8.

The chain recombines TRBV29-1 with TRBJ2-7; TRBD1 might be the D (6 bases). Per germline, CDR1 SQVTM and CDR2 ANQGSEA. With 5 bases removed from V and 0 bases from J, the gap between germline ends came to 11 bases. This CDR3 comprises 13 residues. The CDR3 here is CSVPGHTSYEQYF. The DNA for the CDR3 is TGCAGCGTTCCGGGACATACCTCCTACGAGCAGTACTTC.

The genes are TRBV19 and TRBJ2-3; 9 bases are shared with TRBD2. J gave up 3 bases and V 3 bases, and 4 bases lay outside the gene matches. This CDR3 region has 15 residues. In germline, CDR1 is LNHDA, CDR2 SQIVND (reference sequence). CDR3 in DNA: TGTGCCAGTAGTATCTCGAGCGGGAGGACAGATACGCAGTATTTT. Translation gives CASSISSGRTDTQYF.

This clone has only a few counts. CDR3 nucleotide sequence: TGTGCCAGCAGTTCACACGGGGCGGGGGCCAACGAGCAGTACTTC. Translation gives CASSSHGAGANEQYF. The J gene is TRBJ2-7, the V gene TRBV3-1 (or the pseudogene TRBV3-2), with D perhaps matching TRBD2 (7 bases). The CDR3 runs to 15 residues. CDR1 and CDR2 from the germline V gene are LGHDT and YNNKEL (reference sequence). V lost 6 bases and J lost 5, with 20 bases in between.

The chain is built from TRBV27 and TRBJ2-3, with 7 positions matching TRBD2. Germline CDR1 reads MNHEY; CDR2 reads SMNVEV (reference sequence). The J segment lost 4 bases and the V segment lost 6 bases, leaving 7 bases of the junction unmatched. The CDR3 contains 14 residues. CDR3 coding DNA: TGTGCCAGCAGACGACTAGCCTCGCCAGATACGCAGTATTTT. Amino acids: CASRRLASPDTQYF.